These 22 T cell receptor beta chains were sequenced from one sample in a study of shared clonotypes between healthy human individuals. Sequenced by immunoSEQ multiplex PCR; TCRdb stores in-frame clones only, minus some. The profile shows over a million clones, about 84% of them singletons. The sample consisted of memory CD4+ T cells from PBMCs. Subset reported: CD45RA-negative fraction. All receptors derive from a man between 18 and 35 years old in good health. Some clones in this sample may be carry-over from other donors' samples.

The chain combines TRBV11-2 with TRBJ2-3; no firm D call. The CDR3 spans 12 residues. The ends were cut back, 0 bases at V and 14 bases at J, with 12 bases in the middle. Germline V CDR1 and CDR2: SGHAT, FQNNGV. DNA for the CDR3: TGTGCCAGCAGCTTAGACGGGCTAGAGCCGTATTTT. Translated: CASSLDGLEPYF.

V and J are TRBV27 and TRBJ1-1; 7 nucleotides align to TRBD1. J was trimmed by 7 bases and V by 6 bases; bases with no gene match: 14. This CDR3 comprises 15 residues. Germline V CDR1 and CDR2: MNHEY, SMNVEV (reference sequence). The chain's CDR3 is CASRTLQRGPGEAFF. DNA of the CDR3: TGTGCCAGCAGGACCCTACAGAGGGGGCCAGGTGAAGCTTTCTTT.

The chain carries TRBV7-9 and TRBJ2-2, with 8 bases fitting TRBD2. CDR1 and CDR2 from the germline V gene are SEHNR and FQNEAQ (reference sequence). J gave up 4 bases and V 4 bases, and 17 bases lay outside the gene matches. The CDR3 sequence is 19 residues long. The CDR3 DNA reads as TGTGCCAGCAGCTCACTGCCTTATTGGGCGGGAGGCGGCACCGGGGAGCTGTTTTTT. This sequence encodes CASSSLPYWAGGGTGELFF.

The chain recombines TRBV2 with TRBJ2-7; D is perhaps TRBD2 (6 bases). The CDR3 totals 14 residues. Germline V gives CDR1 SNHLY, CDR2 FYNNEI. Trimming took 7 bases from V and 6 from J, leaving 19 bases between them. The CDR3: CASTAGQSISEQYF. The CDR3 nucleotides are TGTGCCAGCACGGCGGGGCAGTCCATATCCGAGCAGTACTTC.

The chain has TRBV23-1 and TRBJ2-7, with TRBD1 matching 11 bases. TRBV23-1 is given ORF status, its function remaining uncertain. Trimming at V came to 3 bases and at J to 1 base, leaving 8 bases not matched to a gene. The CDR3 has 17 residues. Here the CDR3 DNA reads TGCGCCAGCAGTCACACCGGGACAGGGGGGCCATCCTACGAGCAGTACTTC. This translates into CASSHTGTGGPSYEQYF.

As DNA, the CDR3 is TGCGCCAGCAGATCATCGACTAGCGGGAGAACAGATACGCAGTATTTT. Translating it yields CASRSSTSGRTDTQYF. The rearrangement links TRBV5-1 to TRBJ2-3; 12 bases align to TRBD2. The V gene end was trimmed by 5 bases and the J gene end by 3 bases; junction bases not matched to a gene: 7. CDR1 and CDR2 (germline): SGHRS, YFSETQ. The CDR3 totals 16 residues.

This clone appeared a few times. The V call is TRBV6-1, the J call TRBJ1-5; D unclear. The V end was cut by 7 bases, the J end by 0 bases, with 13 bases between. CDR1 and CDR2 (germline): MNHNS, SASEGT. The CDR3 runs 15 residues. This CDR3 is CASNLSPNSNQPQHF. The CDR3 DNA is TGTGCCAGCAATTTGTCACCAAATAGCAATCAGCCCCAGCATTTT.

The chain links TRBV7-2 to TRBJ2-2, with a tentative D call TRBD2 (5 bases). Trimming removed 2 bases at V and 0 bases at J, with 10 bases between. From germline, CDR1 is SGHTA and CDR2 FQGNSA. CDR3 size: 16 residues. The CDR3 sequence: CASSLLGGPNTGELFF. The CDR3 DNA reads TGTGCCAGCAGCTTATTAGGCGGGCCGAACACCGGGGAGCTGTTTTTT.

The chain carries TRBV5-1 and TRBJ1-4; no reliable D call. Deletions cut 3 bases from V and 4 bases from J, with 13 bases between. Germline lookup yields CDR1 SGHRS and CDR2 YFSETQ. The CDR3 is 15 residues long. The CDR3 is CASSWGGGRNEKLFF. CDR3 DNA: TGCGCCAGCAGCTGGGGTGGCGGGCGTAATGAAAAACTGTTTTTT.

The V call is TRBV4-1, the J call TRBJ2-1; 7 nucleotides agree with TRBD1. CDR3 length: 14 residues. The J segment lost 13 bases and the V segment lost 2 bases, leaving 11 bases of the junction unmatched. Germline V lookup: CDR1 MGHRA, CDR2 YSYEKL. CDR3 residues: CASSQILVRDRQFF. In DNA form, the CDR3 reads TGCGCCAGCAGCCAAATCCTCGTCCGGGACAGACAGTTCTTC.

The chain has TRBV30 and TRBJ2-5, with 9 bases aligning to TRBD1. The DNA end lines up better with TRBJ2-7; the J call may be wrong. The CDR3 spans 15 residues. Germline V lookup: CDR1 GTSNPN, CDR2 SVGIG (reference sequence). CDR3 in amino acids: CAWSVGTGNPYEQYF. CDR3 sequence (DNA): TGTGCCTGGAGTGTGGGGACAGGGAATCCCTACGAGCAGTACTTC.

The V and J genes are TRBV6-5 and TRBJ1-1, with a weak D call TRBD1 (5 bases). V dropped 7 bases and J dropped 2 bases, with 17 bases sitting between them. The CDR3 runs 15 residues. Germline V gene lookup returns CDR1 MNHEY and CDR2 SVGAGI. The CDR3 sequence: CASTHDSSLNTEAFF. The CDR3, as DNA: TGTGCCAGCACCCACGACAGCTCTCTAAACACTGAAGCTTTCTTT.

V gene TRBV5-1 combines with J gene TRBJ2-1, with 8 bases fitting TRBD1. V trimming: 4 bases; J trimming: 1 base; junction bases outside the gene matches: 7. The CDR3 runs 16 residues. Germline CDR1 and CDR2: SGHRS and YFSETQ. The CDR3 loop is CASSNGQGASYNEQFF. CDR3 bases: TGCGCCAGCAGCAACGGACAGGGAGCTTCCTACAATGAGCAGTTCTTC.

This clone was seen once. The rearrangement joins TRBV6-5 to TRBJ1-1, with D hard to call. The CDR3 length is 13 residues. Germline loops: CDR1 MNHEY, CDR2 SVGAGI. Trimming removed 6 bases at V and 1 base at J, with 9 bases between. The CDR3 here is CASSSRKNTEAFF. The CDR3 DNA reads TGTGCCAGCAGCTCACGAAAGAACACTGAAGCTTTCTTT.

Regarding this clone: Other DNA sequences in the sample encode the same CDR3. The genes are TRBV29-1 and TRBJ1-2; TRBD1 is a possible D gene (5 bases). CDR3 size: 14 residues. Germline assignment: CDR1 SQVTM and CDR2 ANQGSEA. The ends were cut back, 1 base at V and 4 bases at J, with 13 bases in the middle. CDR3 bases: TGCAGCGTTGAAGGGAGGGGACGTAGCTATGGCTACACCTTC. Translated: CSVEGRGRSYGYTF.

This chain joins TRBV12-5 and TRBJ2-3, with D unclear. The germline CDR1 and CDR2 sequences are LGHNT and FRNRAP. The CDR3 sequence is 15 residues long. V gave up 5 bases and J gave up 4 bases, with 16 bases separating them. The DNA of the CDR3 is TGTGCTAGTGGTATCCGAAAAAACCTCGCAGATACGCAGTATTTT. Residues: CASGIRKNLADTQYF.

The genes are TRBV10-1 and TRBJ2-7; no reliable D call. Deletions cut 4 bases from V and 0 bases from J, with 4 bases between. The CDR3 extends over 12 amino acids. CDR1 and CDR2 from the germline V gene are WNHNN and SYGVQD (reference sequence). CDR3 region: CASSGGSYEQYF. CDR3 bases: TGCGCCAGCAGTGGGGGCTCCTACGAGCAGTACTTC.

The CDR3 protein is CASSSGGSTVYEQYF. In nucleotides, the CDR3 is TGCGCCAGCAGCTCTGGCGGGAGTACGGTCTACGAGCAGTACTTC. V is TRBV5-1 and J is TRBJ2-7, with 7 nucleotides matching TRBD2. V lost 3 bases and J lost 3; bases outside the gene matches: 9. The CDR3 has 15 residues. Per the germline V gene, CDR1 is SGHRS and CDR2 is YFSETQ.

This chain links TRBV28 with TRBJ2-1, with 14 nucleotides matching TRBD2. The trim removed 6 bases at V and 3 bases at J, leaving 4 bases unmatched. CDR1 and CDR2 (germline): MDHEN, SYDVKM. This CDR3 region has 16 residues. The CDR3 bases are TGTGCCAGCAGGACTAGCGGGAGGGGGCTCTACAATGAGCAGTTCTTC. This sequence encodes CASRTSGRGLYNEQFF. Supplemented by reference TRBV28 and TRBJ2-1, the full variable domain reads DVKVTQSSRYLVKRTGEKVFLECVQDMDHENMFWYRQDPGLGLRLIYFSYDVKMKEKGDIPEGYSVSREKKERFSLILESASTNQTSMYLCASRTSGRGLYNEQFFGPGTRLTVL.

The CDR3 nucleotides are TGCACCAGCAGCCAAGGGCCGGGGAACACTGAAGCTTTCTTT. Encoded protein: CTSSQGPGNTEAFF. The chain uses TRBV1 and TRBJ1-1. TRBV1 is assigned pseudogene status. This CDR3 comprises 14 residues.

The CDR3 loop is CASSLALANPTGELFF. Here the CDR3 DNA reads TGCGCCAGCAGCTTGGCCTTGGCCAATCCCACCGGGGAGCTGTTTTTT. This chain links TRBV5-1 with TRBJ2-2; no firm D call. The CDR3 length is 16 residues. V lost 0 bases to trimming and J lost 4 bases, with 13 bases between them. Germline V CDR1 and CDR2: SGHRS, YFSETQ.

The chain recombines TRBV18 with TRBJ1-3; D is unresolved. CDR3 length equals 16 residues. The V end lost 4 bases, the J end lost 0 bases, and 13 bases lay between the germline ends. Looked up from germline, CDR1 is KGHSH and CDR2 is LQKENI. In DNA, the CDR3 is TGTGCCAGCTCACAGTCCGGGCCGCTCTCTGGAAACACCATATATTTT. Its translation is CASSQSGPLSGNTIYF.